The source of this T cell receptor (beta chain) is a study of cytomegalovirus exposure and HLA in healthy donors. Whole-study context: There were about 85 million unique TCRs (from HLA-typed donors) in an early data release.

The PCR was carried out with 60 Vbeta primers and 13 Jbeta primers. The protocol was immunoSEQ multiplex PCR, while the TCRdb copy is restricted to in-frame clones and leaves out a portion. This table holds around 130,000 clones, roughly 79% found once. CDR3 size: 17 residues. The ends were cut back, 4 bases at V and 0 bases at J, with 18 bases in the middle. Germline V gene lookup returns CDR1 SGHTA and CDR2 FQGNSA. Note on this clone: Its antigen is undetermined.

The study, taken as a whole, reports: As confirmed in vitro, three CMV-associated chains were specific for CMV antigens. The analysis excluded some indistinguishable V segments, including TRBV6-2 and TRBV6-3.

This receptor was taken from a woman in her thirties or forties in good health and CMV-seronegative. The V call is TRBV7-2, the J call TRBJ1-2, with D uncertain. Sequencing was done on a sample of PBMCs. The CDR3 DNA sequence: TGTGCCAGCAGCTCCACGGGTCAGCTTCTAGCTAACTATGGCTACACCTTC. It is translated as CASSSTGQLLANYGYTF.